A single sample gave rise to the 21 T cell receptor beta chains below, sequenced in a study of T cell responses to AZD1222 COVID-19 vaccine. Measured with immunoSEQ multiplex PCR; TCRdb has only the in-frame clones, and not every one. The sample has 75,000 to 95,000 clones, approximately 90% seen once. Sequenced here: peripheral blood, sampled 28 days after the second AZD1222 dose. Receptors were obtained from an adult who received the AZD1222 COVID-19 vaccine.

In DNA, the CDR3 is TGTGCCACCAGCGGCGGGACTAGCGGAACCGGGGAGCTGTTTTTT. Its protein is CATSGGTSGTGELFF. This rearrangement joins TRBV15 to TRBJ2-2; 11 bases align to TRBD2. This CDR3 has 15 residues. The germline V gene has CDR1 LNHNV and CDR2 YYDKDF (reference sequence). V gave up 5 bases and J gave up 5 bases; unmatched junction bases: 4.

The rearrangement uses TRBV7-9 and TRBJ1-4; D may be TRBD1 (5 bases). V lost 5 bases to trimming and J lost 8 bases, with 12 bases between them. The germline V gene encodes CDR1 SEHNR and CDR2 FQNEAQ (reference sequence). This CDR3 contains 13 residues. The CDR3 loop is CASSRIGEEKLFF. CDR3 nucleotides: TGTGCCAGCAGCCGCATAGGGGAGGAAAAACTGTTTTTT.

The chain employs TRBV7-9 and TRBJ1-6; D call uncertain. The CDR3 spans 13 residues. Germline V gene sequence: CDR1 SEHNR, CDR2 FQNEAQ (reference sequence). Deletions cut 2 bases from V and 8 bases from J, with 7 bases between. The chain's CDR3 is CASSLFNDSPLHF. CDR3 coding DNA: TGTGCCAGCAGCTTATTTAACGATTCACCCCTCCACTTT.

The chain couples TRBV2 to TRBJ1-5, with 8 nucleotides matching TRBD1. V dropped 6 bases and J dropped 0; count of bases not matched to a gene: 1. This CDR3 is 14 amino acids long. The V gene's germline CDR1 is SNHLY and CDR2 FYNNEI. The CDR3 protein is CASRDRVSNQPQHF. CDR3 DNA: TGTGCCAGCAGGGACAGGGTTAGCAATCAGCCCCAGCATTTT.

J is TRBJ2-7 and V is TRBV5-1, with 8 nucleotides matching TRBD2. The CDR3 sequence is 14 residues long. Germline V gives CDR1 SGHRS, CDR2 YFSETQ. Germline trimming cut 0 bases from V and 6 bases from J; bases unmatched to any gene: 5. The CDR3 sequence is CASSLGSGSGEQYF. The CDR3 DNA reads TGCGCCAGCAGCTTGGGAAGCGGGAGCGGCGAGCAGTACTTC.

The chain recombines TRBV7-2 with TRBJ2-5, with TRBD2 matching over 8 bases. The J call may be faulty, since TRBJ2-7 better matches the DNA end. The CDR3 has 15 residues. Germline V gene lookup returns CDR1 SGHTA and CDR2 FQGNSA. CDR3 loop: CASSLVAGSSYEQYF. The CDR3 DNA is TGTGCCAGCAGCTTAGTAGCGGGAAGCTCCTACGAGCAGTACTTC.

This rearrangement joins TRBV4-3 to TRBJ2-3; D is tentatively TRBD1 or TRBD2 (5 bases each). The germline V and J ends were trimmed by 3 bases and 0 bases, with 13 bases remaining between them. The CDR3 consists of 16 residues. Looked up from germline, CDR1 is LGHNA and CDR2 is YSLEER. The CDR3, as DNA: TGCGCCAGCAGCCAGTGGGTGGGGGTTAGCACAGATACGCAGTATTTT. This encodes CASSQWVGVSTDTQYF.

This chain uses TRBV30 with TRBJ1-6, with 7 bases matching TRBD1. CDR3 length equals 14 residues. CDR1 is GTSNPN, CDR2 SVGIG, per germline (reference sequence). Losses at the gene ends were 3 bases for V and 6 bases for J; bases not matched to a gene: 5. This CDR3 is CAWRGTAPNSPLHF. The CDR3 nucleotides are TGTGCCTGGAGAGGGACAGCCCCTAATTCACCCCTCCACTTT.

V gene TRBV6-2 or TRBV6-3 combines with J gene TRBJ2-3, with 7 nucleotides matching TRBD2. The CDR3 runs 17 residues. V lost 4 bases and J lost 0; bases outside the gene matches: 10. The germline V gene encodes CDR1 MNHEY and CDR2 SVGEGT. The CDR3 protein is CASSSLAAGTSTDTQYF. In DNA form, the CDR3 reads TGTGCCAGCAGTTCCCTAGCGGCTGGAACCAGCACAGATACGCAGTATTTT.

This clone was detected only once. The CDR3 DNA sequence: TGTGCCAGCAGCGTCCACCGACAGGGCCCCTACTCCGGGGAGCTGTTTTTT. This gives the protein CASSVHRQGPYSGELFF. The chain joins TRBV2 to TRBJ2-2; 7 bases map to TRBD1. The V segment lost 6 bases and the J segment 6 bases; nucleotides outside the gene matches: 16. Germline V lookup: CDR1 SNHLY, CDR2 FYNNEI. The CDR3 runs 17 residues.

CDR3 in DNA: TGCAGTGCTAGTCCGACAGGGTGGGAGGAGACCCAGTACTTC. Its translation: CSASPTGWEETQYF. The chain links TRBV20-1 to TRBJ2-5; 7 nucleotides agree with TRBD1. V was pared by 3 bases and J by 5 bases, with 9 bases of the junction left unmatched. CDR3 length: 14 residues. The germline CDR1 and CDR2 sequences are DFQATT and SNEGSKA (reference sequence).

This chain uses TRBV29-1 with TRBJ2-1; the match to TRBD2 covers 10 bases. This CDR3 comprises 13 residues. The germline CDR1 and CDR2 sequences are SQVTM and ANQGSEA. Trimming cost V 6 bases and J 8 bases; bases outside gene matches: 7. In DNA form, the CDR3 reads TGCAGCGTCCCGGGACTAGCGAGCCATGAGCAGTTCTTC. It codes for CSVPGLASHEQFF.

V and J are TRBV5-1 and TRBJ2-7; 7 bases match TRBD2. The CDR3 sequence is 18 residues long. CDR1 SGHRS and CDR2 YFSETQ come from the germline V gene. V shed 4 bases and J 2 bases; nucleotides not matched to a gene: 18. Here the CDR3 reads CASSTRPLAEEAAYEQYF. In nucleotides, the CDR3 is TGCGCCAGCAGCACCCGACCCCTAGCGGAGGAGGCCGCCTACGAGCAGTACTTC.

This chain connects TRBV28 to TRBJ1-4, with D uncertain. The V end lost 6 bases, the J end lost 1 base, and 9 bases lay between the germline ends. Looked up from germline, CDR1 is MDHEN and CDR2 is SYDVKM. This CDR3 region has 14 residues. The CDR3 bases are TGTGCCAGCAGCCCTACAGTAACTAATGAAAAACTGTTTTTT. This sequence encodes CASSPTVTNEKLFF.

The chain joins TRBV5-4 to TRBJ1-2; tentatively, D is TRBD1 (5 bases). The CDR3 length is 15 residues. Germline V lookup: CDR1 SGHNT, CDR2 YYREEE (reference sequence). Trimming shortened V by 4 bases and J by 8 bases, and 21 bases separated the two germline ends. The chain's CDR3 is CASSRTGRAASGYTF. As DNA, the CDR3 is TGTGCCAGCAGCCGTACGGGACGCGCGGCCTCCGGCTACACCTTC.

This chain links TRBV6-1 with TRBJ1-5; D may be TRBD1 (6 bases). The CDR3 is 14 amino acids. Per germline, CDR1 MNHNS and CDR2 SASEGT. Trimming pared 3 bases from V and 3 bases from J, leaving 9 bases between. CDR3 nucleotide sequence: TGTGCCAGCAGTGACGACAGGCTCAATCAGCCCCAGCATTTT. It codes for CASSDDRLNQPQHF.

The table lists this clone with a count of one. Other DNA sequences in the sample encode the same CDR3. The V gene is TRBV7-6, the J gene TRBJ2-2; 7 nucleotides align to TRBD1. With 5 bases clipped from V and 1 base from J, the junction kept 1 base outside the gene matches. CDR3 length equals 14 residues. Germline V lookup: CDR1 SGHVS, CDR2 FNYEAQ. The CDR3 sequence is CASSRTGNTGELFF. DNA for the CDR3: TGTGCCAGCAGCAGGACAGGGAACACCGGGGAGCTGTTTTTT.

This chain joins TRBV10-3 and TRBJ1-1; D call uncertain. This CDR3 contains 15 residues. Deletions cut 0 bases from V and 5 bases from J, with 13 bases between. Germline values: CDR1 ENHRY, CDR2 SYGVKD. The CDR3 sequence: CAISESEGSRTEAFF. The CDR3 bases are TGTGCCATCAGTGAGTCCGAGGGATCAAGAACTGAAGCTTTCTTT.

V is TRBV24-1 and J is TRBJ1-2; the match to TRBD1 covers 7 bases. The CDR3 runs 18 residues. In germline, CDR1 is KGHDR, CDR2 SFDVKD. The J segment lost 4 bases and the V segment lost 9 bases, leaving 22 bases of the junction unmatched. DNA for the CDR3: TGTGCCACCGATCCAGCACGCTCACAGGGGACGGCTAGCTATGGCTACACCTTC. Translation: CATDPARSQGTASYGYTF.

This chain links TRBV5-1 with TRBJ2-2; a possible D gene is TRBD1 (6 bases). Germline V CDR1 and CDR2: SGHRS, YFSETQ. The CDR3 is made up of 14 amino acids. Between the trimmed V and J ends, which lost 4 bases and 1 base, there was a span of 8 bases. CDR3 residues: CASSRGQNTGELFF. In DNA, the CDR3 is TGCGCCAGCAGCCGGGGACAGAACACCGGGGAGCTGTTTTTT. The whole variable domain, filled in from reference TRBV5-1 and TRBJ2-2, reads KAGVTQTPRYLIKTRGQQVTLSCSPISGHRSVSWYQQTPGQGLQFLFEYFSETQRNKGNFPGRFSGRQFSNSRSEMNVSTLELGDSALYLCASSRGQNTGELFFGEGSRLTVL.

The chain couples TRBV9 to TRBJ2-2; 9 nucleotides match TRBD2. Losses at the gene ends were 0 bases for V and 2 bases for J; bases not matched to a gene: 5. The CDR3 covers 17 residues. Per the germline V gene, CDR1 is SGDLS and CDR2 is YYNGEE. The CDR3 sequence is CASSVASGLANTGELFF. CDR3 in DNA: TGTGCCAGCAGCGTAGCATCGGGACTAGCAAACACCGGGGAGCTGTTTTTT.